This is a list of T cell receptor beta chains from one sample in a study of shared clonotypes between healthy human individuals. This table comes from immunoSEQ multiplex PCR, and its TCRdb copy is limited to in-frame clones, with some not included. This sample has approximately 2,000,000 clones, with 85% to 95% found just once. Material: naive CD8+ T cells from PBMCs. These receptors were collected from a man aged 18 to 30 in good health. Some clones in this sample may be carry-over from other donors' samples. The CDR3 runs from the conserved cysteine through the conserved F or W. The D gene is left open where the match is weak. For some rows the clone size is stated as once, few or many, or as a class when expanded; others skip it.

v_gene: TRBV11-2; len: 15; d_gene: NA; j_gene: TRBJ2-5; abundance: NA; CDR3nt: TGTGCCAGCAGCCTGGCTCGTGTCAGCGGAGAGACCCAGTACTTC; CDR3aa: CASSLARVSGETQYF
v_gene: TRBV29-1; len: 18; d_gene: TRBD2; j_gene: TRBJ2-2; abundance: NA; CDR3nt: TGCAGCGTTGTAGCTAGCGGGGGCGGGTACGCGAACACCGGGGAGCTGTTTTTT; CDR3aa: CSVVASGGGYANTGELFF
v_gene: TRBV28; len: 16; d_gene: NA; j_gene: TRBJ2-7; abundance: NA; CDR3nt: TGTGCCAGCAGTTTAACCCCCCGACGGTTAGACTACGAGCAGTACTTC; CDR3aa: CASSLTPRRLDYEQYF
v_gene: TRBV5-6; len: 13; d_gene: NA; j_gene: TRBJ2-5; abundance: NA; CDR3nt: TGTGCCAGCAGCGACGGAGGGCGGGAGACCCAGTACTTC; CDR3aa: CASSDGGRETQYF
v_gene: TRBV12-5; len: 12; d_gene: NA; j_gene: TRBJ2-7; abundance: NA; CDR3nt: TGTGCTAGTGGTTGGGGGTTCAACGAGCAGTACTTC; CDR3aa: CASGWGFNEQYF
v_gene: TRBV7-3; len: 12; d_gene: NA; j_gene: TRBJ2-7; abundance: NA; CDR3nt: TGTGCCAGCAGCTCCGGACAGTACGAGCAGTACTTC; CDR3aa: CASSSGQYEQYF
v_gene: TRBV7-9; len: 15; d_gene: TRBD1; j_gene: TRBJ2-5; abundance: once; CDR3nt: TGTGCCAGCAGCCCCCGGGACAGGGTCGACGAGGCCCAGTACTTC; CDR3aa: CASSPRDRVDEAQYF
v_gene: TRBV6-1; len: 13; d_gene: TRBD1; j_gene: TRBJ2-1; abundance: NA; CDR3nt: TGTGCCAGTGGGACAGGGGACTACAATGAGCAGTTCTTC; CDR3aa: CASGTGDYNEQFF
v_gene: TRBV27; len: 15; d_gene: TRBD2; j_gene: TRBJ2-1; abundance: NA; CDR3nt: TGTGCCAGCAGTTTACGGGCGGGAGGCGTGTATGAGCAGTTCTTC; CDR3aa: CASSLRAGGVYEQFF
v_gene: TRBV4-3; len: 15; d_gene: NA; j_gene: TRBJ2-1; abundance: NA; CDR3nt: TGCGCCACCAGCCAACGGGCGAAGAGAGGCAATGAGCAGTTCTTC; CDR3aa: CATSQRAKRGNEQFF
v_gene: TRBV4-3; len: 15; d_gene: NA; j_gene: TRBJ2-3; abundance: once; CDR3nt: TGCGCCAGCAGCCGAGAGGACAGAAGCACAGATACGCAGTATTTT; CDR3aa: CASSREDRSTDTQYF
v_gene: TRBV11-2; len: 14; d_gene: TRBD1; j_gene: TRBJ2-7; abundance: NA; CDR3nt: TGTGCCAGCAGCTCCCGACAGGGGTGGTACGAGCAGTACTTC; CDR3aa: CASSSRQGWYEQYF
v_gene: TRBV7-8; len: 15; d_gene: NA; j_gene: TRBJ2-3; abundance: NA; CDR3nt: TGTGCCAGCAGCTTAGGGCTCGCGAACACAGATACGCAGTATTTT; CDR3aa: CASSLGLANTDTQYF
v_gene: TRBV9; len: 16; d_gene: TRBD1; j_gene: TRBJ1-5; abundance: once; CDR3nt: TGTGCCAGCAGCGTGGGGACAGGGGGAGGCAATCAGCCCCAGCATTTT; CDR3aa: CASSVGTGGGNQPQHF
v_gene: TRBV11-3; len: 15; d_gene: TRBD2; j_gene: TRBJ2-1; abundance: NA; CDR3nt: TGTGCCAGCAGCATCACTAGCGGGAGTCACAATGAGCAGTTCTTC; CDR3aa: CASSITSGSHNEQFF
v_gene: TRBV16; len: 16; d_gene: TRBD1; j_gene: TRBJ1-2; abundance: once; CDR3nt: TGTGCCAGCAGCCAATTTCCAGGACAGGGGGCTGAGGGCTACACCTTC; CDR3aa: CASSQFPGQGAEGYTF
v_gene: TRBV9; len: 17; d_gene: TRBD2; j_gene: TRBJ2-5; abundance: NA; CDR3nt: TGTGCCAGCAGCGTAGATAGGATCCTAGCGGGAGGGGAGACCCAGTACTTC; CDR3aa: CASSVDRILAGGETQYF
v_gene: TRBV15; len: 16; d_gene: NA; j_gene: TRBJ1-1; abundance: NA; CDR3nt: TGTGCCACCAGCAGAGCTCGCGGATCCATGAACACTGAAGCTTTCTTT; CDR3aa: CATSRARGSMNTEAFF
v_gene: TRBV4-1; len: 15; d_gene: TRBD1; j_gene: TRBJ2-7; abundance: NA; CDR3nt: TGCGCCAGCAGCCAAGAGGAGACAGGGTTCTACGAGCAGTACTTC; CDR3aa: CASSQEETGFYEQYF
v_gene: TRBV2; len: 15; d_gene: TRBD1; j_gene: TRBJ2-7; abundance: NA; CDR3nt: TGTGCCAGCAGTGCAGGACAGGGGACGGTGAGGGAGCAGTACTTC; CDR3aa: CASSAGQGTVREQYF
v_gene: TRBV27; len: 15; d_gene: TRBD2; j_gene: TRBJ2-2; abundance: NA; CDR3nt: TGTGCCAGCATGCGGGAGGGCCGGGACACCGGGGAGCTGTTTTTT; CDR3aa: CASMREGRDTGELFF
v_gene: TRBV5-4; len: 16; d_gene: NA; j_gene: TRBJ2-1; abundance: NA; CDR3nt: TGTGCCAGCAGCTTAGGTAGTGGAATTTTGGACAATGAGCAGTTCTTC; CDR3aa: CASSLGSGILDNEQFF
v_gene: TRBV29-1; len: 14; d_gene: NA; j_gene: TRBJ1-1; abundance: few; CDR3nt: TGCAGCGTGAATATGATGTCCAGTTACACTGAAGCTTTCTTT; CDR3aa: CSVNMMSSYTEAFF
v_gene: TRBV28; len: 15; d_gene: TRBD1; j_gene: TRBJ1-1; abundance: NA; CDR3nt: TGTGCCAGCAGTTGGGTGGCAGGGGGGGACACTGAAGCTTTCTTT; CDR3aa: CASSWVAGGDTEAFF
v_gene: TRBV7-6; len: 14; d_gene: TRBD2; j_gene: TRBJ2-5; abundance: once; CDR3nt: TGTGCCAGCAGCCGACTAGCGGTTCAAGAGACCCAGTACTTC; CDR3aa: CASSRLAVQETQYF
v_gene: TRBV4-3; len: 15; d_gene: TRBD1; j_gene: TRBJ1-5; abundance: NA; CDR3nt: TGCGCCAGCAGCCCCGGGACAGGGGGCGGTCAGCCCCAGCATTTT; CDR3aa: CASSPGTGGGQPQHF
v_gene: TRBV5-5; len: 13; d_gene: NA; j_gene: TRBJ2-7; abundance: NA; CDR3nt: TGTGCCAGCAGCTTTGGGCGGATCTACGAGCAGTACTTC; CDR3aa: CASSFGRIYEQYF
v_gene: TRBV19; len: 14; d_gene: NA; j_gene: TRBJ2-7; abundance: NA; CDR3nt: TGTGCCAGTAGTACGGAGGACGGAGTCTACGAGCAGTACTTC; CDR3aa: CASSTEDGVYEQYF
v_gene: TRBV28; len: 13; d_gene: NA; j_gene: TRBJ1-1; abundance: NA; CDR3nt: TGTGCCAGCATAATGAGTCTGAACACTGAAGCTTTCTTT; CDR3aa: CASIMSLNTEAFF
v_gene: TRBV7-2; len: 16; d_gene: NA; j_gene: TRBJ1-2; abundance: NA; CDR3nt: TGTGCCAGCAGCTTAATCGCAGGGAGGGCGGGCGAAGGCTACACCTTC; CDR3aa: CASSLIAGRAGEGYTF
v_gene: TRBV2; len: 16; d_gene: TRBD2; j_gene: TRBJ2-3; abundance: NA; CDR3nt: TGTGCCAGCAGCGAAAGACTAGCGGGTAGCACAGATACGCAGTATTTT; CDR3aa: CASSERLAGSTDTQYF
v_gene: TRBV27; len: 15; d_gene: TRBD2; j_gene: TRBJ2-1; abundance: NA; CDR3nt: TGTGCCAGCACCCGGGGACTAGCGGGAGAACATGAGCAGTTCTTC; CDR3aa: CASTRGLAGEHEQFF
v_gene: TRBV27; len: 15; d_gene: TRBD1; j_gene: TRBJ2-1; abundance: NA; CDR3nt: TGTGCCAGCAGCACGGGACAGGGGGTATACAATGAGCAGTTCTTC; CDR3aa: CASSTGQGVYNEQFF
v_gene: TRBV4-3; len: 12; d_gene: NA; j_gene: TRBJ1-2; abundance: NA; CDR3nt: TGCGCCAGCAGGTCCCGCCAAGGGACCGACACCTTC; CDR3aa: CASRSRQGTDTF
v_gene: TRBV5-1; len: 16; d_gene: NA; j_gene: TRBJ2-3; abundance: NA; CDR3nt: TGCGCCAGCAGCTTGGAGGGGTTGAGGGACACAGATACGCAGTATTTT; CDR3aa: CASSLEGLRDTDTQYF
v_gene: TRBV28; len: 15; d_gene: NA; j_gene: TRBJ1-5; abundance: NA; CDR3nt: TGTGCCAGCAGTCCGTCCACAGGGAATGTGAAGCCCCAGCATTTT; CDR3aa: CASSPSTGNVKPQHF
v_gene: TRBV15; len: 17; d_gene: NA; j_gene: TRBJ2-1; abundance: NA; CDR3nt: TGTGCCACCAGCAGGGTTGCTTTAGGTGGGATCGACAATGAGCAGTTCTTC; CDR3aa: CATSRVALGGIDNEQFF
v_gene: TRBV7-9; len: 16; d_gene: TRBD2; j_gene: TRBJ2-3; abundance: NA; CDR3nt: TGTGCCAGCAGTTCACTAGCGGGAGGGCCGGGGGATACGCAGTATTTT; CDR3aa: CASSSLAGGPGDTQYF
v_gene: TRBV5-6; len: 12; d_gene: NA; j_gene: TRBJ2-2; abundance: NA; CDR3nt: TGTGCCAGCAGCTTGTTATCTGGAGAGCTGTTTTTT; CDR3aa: CASSLLSGELFF